Below, one T cell receptor (beta chain) is given with its context. Original processing notes: Reference gene primer amplification gave nucleated cell count estimates. The protocol was immunoSEQ multiplex PCR, while the TCRdb copy is restricted to in-frame clones and leaves out a portion. That table supplies the V and J calls and clone size; D and trimming were determined from the DNA. The data show around 250,000 clones, with about 82% seen just once and 4% to 6% held by the top ten. This entry is derived from a study of blood T cell repertoires in COVID-19. About the study: From T cells, B-cell-depleted T cells, or PBMCs came the material, which was cDNA or gDNA.

The germline V gene has CDR1 SEHNR and CDR2 FQNEAQ (reference sequence). CDR3 length: 11 amino acids. V was shortened by 5 bases and J by 7 bases, with 9 bases between the two germline ends. The sequenced sample consisted of peripheral blood. This TCR derives from a man in his forties or fifties with active or convalescent COVID-19. V usage is TRBV7-9 and J usage is TRBJ2-7; tentative D call: TRBD2 (5 bases). CDR3 region: CASSAGGEQYF. CDR3 bases: TGTGCCAGCAGCGCGGGTGGGGAGCAGTACTTC.